This T cell receptor (beta chain) was profiled in a study of blood T cell repertoires in COVID-19. Assay: immunoSEQ multiplex PCR; the TCRdb copy retains only in-frame clones and omits some. The sample includes roughly 200,000 clones, more than 80% of them seen just once. This sequence was found in a man aged 35-49 years who had recovered from COVID-19. Sequenced input: PBMCs or T cells enriched from blood (not recorded which).

In DNA, the CDR3 is TGTGCCAGCAGCCCGAGGAACAGGGCGGATGAAGCTTTCTTT. Its translation: CASSPRNRADEAFF. This rearrangement joins TRBV5-6 to TRBJ1-1, with D tentatively TRBD1 (6 bases). V shed 4 bases and J shed 7 bases, with 17 bases lying between them. The CDR3 is 14 amino acids. Per the germline V gene, CDR1 is SGHDT and CDR2 is YYEEEE.